These 20 T cell receptor beta chains were all obtained from the same sample, sequenced in a study of blood T cell repertoires in COVID-19 (dated by TCRdb to the early 2020s). The library was obtained by the immunoSEQ multiplex PCR assay. Imported from immuneACCESS, the table was reduced by TCRdb to in-frame sequences with V and J called. These copies leave out some clones; in studies compared against another copy, an unresolved V gene accounts for under half, and the cause of the remainder is not known. The table for this sample lists about 210,000 clones; 83% of them were counted only once. The top ten constitute about 2.7% of the sample. Sequenced sample: peripheral blood. The receptors come from a woman in her thirties or forties with active or convalescent COVID-19.

CDR3 in DNA: TGTGCCAGCAGCTTGGGGAGACAGGATGTTGAAAAACTGTTTTTT. It translates to CASSLGRQDVEKLFF. The rearrangement joins TRBV5-5 to TRBJ1-4, with D tentatively TRBD1 (6 bases). Trimming removed 0 bases from V and 7 bases from J, with 13 bases in between. Germline-derived CDR1 and CDR2 are SGHKS and YYEKEE (reference sequence). The CDR3 consists of 15 residues.

This chain uses TRBV3-1 (or the pseudogene TRBV3-2) with TRBJ2-7; 8 bases are a match to TRBD2. The J segment lost 6 bases and the V segment lost 1 base, leaving 8 bases of the junction unmatched. Germline V gives CDR1 LGHDT, CDR2 YNNKEL (reference sequence). The CDR3 totals 15 residues. This chain's CDR3 is CASSQVSGSLTEQYF. The CDR3 nucleotides are TGTGCCAGCAGCCAAGTGAGCGGGAGCCTAACCGAGCAGTACTTC.

The chain is built from TRBV18 and TRBJ1-6; 7 nucleotides agree with TRBD1. CDR3 length equals 14 residues. J was trimmed by 8 bases and V by 2 bases; bases with no gene match: 3. The V gene's germline CDR1 is KGHSH and CDR2 LQKENI. CDR3 nucleotides: TGTGCCAGCTCACCAGGCCAGGGGGATTCACCCCTCCACTTT. As protein: CASSPGQGDSPLHF.

The rearrangement joins TRBV7-7 to TRBJ2-5; TRBD1 aligns across 8 bases. The CDR3 has 13 amino acids. CDR1 SSHAT and CDR2 FNYEAQ come from the germline V gene (reference sequence). CDR3 sequence (DNA): TGTGCTAGCGCGGACAGGGTCAGGGAGACCCAGTACTTC. It specifies CASADRVRETQYF.

The chain couples TRBV4-3 to TRBJ2-1; perhaps TRBD2 as D (5 bases). The CDR3 spans 14 residues. The V and J ends lost 1 base and 6 bases respectively, with 10 bases between them. Germline-derived CDR1 and CDR2 are LGHNA and YSLEER. The CDR3 region is CASSQGPSSNEQFF. For the CDR3, the DNA is TGCGCCAGCAGCCAAGGTCCTAGCAGCAATGAGCAGTTCTTC.

The V gene is TRBV6-5, the J gene TRBJ2-5; TRBD2 aligns across 7 bases. CDR1 is MNHEY and CDR2 is SVGAGI in the germline V gene. With V trimmed by 2 bases and J by 9 bases, 6 bases remained unmatched. The length of the CDR3 is 13 residues. In DNA form, the CDR3 reads TGTGCCAGCAGTTACGAGCGGGAAAGCGCCCAGTACTTC. Its translation is CASSYERESAQYF.

The chain couples TRBV7-2 to TRBJ1-2; 12 nucleotides line up with TRBD1. Looked up from germline, CDR1 is SGHTA and CDR2 is FQGNSA. This CDR3 comprises 16 residues. With 3 bases clipped from V and 8 bases from J, the junction kept 10 bases outside the gene matches. The CDR3 nucleotides read TGTGCCAGCAGCTTTACCCCGGGACAGGGGGCAGGGGGCTACACCTTC. This translates into CASSFTPGQGAGGYTF.

V is TRBV27 and J is TRBJ2-1; D may be TRBD2 (5 bases). The germline gives CDR1 MNHEY, CDR2 SMNVEV (reference sequence). The CDR3 sequence is 14 residues long. Trimming took 2 bases from V and 5 from J, leaving 10 bases between them. CDR3 protein: CASSLGLADNEQFF. Written as DNA, the CDR3 is TGTGCCAGCAGTTTAGGGCTAGCTGACAATGAGCAGTTCTTC.

DNA for the CDR3: TGCAGCGTTGGTGAGGGGACAGGGACGCAGTATTTT. It codes for CSVGEGTGTQYF. This chain joins TRBV29-1 and TRBJ2-3; 9 bases align to TRBD1. The CDR3 runs 12 residues. V shed 4 bases, J shed 9 bases, and the junction held 5 bases outside the gene matches. Germline values: CDR1 SQVTM, CDR2 ANQGSEA.

The chain carries TRBV19 and TRBJ2-5; the D gene is possibly TRBD2 (6 bases). V lost 4 bases and J 2 bases, leaving 11 bases between the germline ends. The CDR3 consists of 14 residues. Germline lookup yields CDR1 LNHDA and CDR2 SQIVND (reference sequence). CDR3 nucleotides: TGTGCCAGTAGTACGGGAGCCAATCAAGAGACCCAGTACTTC. This translates into CASSTGANQETQYF.

V is TRBV9 and J is TRBJ1-2, with D perhaps TRBD1 (6 bases). Germline CDR1 and CDR2: SGDLS and YYNGEE. V was trimmed by 4 bases and J by 8 bases, leaving 12 bases between them. CDR3 size: 12 residues. DNA of the CDR3: TGTGCCAGCAGCTCCAGGGGTTGGGGCTACACCTTC. This translates into CASSSRGWGYTF.

The chain is built from TRBV10-3 and TRBJ2-7, with TRBD1 matching 7 bases. CDR3 length equals 15 residues. Trimming removed 4 bases from V and 3 bases from J; junction bases left unmatched: 9. Germline CDR1 reads ENHRY; CDR2 reads SYGVKD. The CDR3 region has the DNA TGTGCCATCAGTGCGACACAGGGGAACTACTACGAGCAGTACTTC. This codes for CAISATQGNYYEQYF.

The gene calls are TRBV7-9 and TRBJ1-2; D is possibly TRBD1 (5 bases). This CDR3 is built from 14 residues. Per germline, CDR1 SEHNR and CDR2 FQNEAQ (reference sequence). V gave up 5 bases and J gave up 6 bases, with 16 bases separating them. This CDR3 reads CASSRQNGLDGYTF. In DNA form, the CDR3 reads TGTGCCAGCAGCCGACAGAATGGGTTGGATGGCTACACCTTC. Complete variable domain (other parts from reference TRBV7-9 and TRBJ1-2): DTGVSQNPRHKITKRGQNVTFRCDPISEHNRLYWYRQTLGQGPEFLTYFQNEAQLEKSRLLSDRFSAERPKGSFSTLEIQRTEQGDSAMYLCASSRQNGLDGYTFGSGTRLTVV.

The chain joins TRBV30 to TRBJ1-5; tentative D call: TRBD1 (6 bases). The ends were cut back, 0 bases at V and 7 bases at J, with 19 bases in the middle. Germline loops: CDR1 GTSNPN, CDR2 SVGIG (reference sequence). The CDR3 spans 16 residues. The CDR3 DNA follows: TGTGCCTGGAGTGTAGGTGGACAGTGGGGTGACCAGCCCCAGCATTTT. Amino acid sequence: CAWSVGGQWGDQPQHF.

The chain is built from TRBV6-5 and TRBJ1-2; D call uncertain. Trimming cost V 11 bases and J 2 bases, with 12 bases left between them. Germline CDR1 MNHEY, CDR2 SVGAGI. There are 12 residues in the CDR3. The CDR3 sequence is CACGQLNYGYTF. The CDR3, as DNA: TGTGCCTGCGGCCAGTTAAACTATGGCTACACCTTC.

This clone has only one observation. Distinct nucleotide sequences in the sample also encode this CDR3. The V and J genes are TRBV12-3 or TRBV12-4 and TRBJ2-7; D may be TRBD2 (5 bases). Trimming removed 3 bases at V and 4 bases at J, with 7 bases between. There are 12 residues in the CDR3. The CDR3, as DNA: TGTGCCAGCAGTTTCGGAGGTTACGAGCAGTACTTC. This translates into CASSFGGYEQYF.

The J gene is TRBJ1-2, the V gene TRBV5-6, with TRBD1 matching over 9 bases. There are 15 residues in the CDR3. The J segment lost 5 bases and the V segment lost 2 bases, leaving 7 bases of the junction unmatched. Germline V CDR1 and CDR2: SGHDT, YYEEEE. CDR3 protein: CASSFGGQGAYGYTF. As DNA, the CDR3 is TGTGCCAGCAGCTTTGGGGGACAGGGAGCTTATGGCTACACCTTC.

This clone was seen more than once but under ten times. The rearrangement joins TRBV28 to TRBJ2-3; 8 positions agree with TRBD2. The V segment lost 1 base and the J segment 1 base; nucleotides outside the gene matches: 7. This CDR3 has 17 amino acids. CDR1 MDHEN and CDR2 SYDVKM come from the germline V gene. CDR3 nucleotides: TGTGCCAGCAGTTTATACCGGGTAGCGGGGCGCACAGATACGCAGTATTTT. Protein product: CASSLYRVAGRTDTQYF.

The chain has TRBV29-1 and TRBJ1-1; D might be TRBD1 (6 bases). This CDR3 comprises 15 residues. V was pared by 4 bases and J by 1 base, with 16 bases between. Germline V gives CDR1 SQVTM, CDR2 ANQGSEA. The CDR3 DNA reads TGCAGCGTTGGGTGGCAGGGGATGGAGAACACTGAAGCTTTCTTT. It codes for CSVGWQGMENTEAFF. Full variable domain (outside the CDR3, taken from reference TRBV29-1 and TRBJ1-1): SAVISQKPSRDICQRGTSLTIQCQVDSQVTMMFWYRQQPGQSLTLIATANQGSEATYESGFVIDKFPISRPNLTFSTLTVSNMSPEDSSIYLCSVGWQGMENTEAFFGQGTRLTVV.

There are a few counts of this clone. V and J are TRBV7-8 and TRBJ1-1; 7 bases match TRBD1. The CDR3 extends over 15 amino acids. V shed 0 bases, J shed 1 base, and the junction held 2 bases outside the gene matches. Germline-derived CDR1 and CDR2 are SGHVS and FQNEAQ. The CDR3 reads CASSLAEGANTEAFF. The CDR3 bases are TGTGCCAGCAGCTTAGCGGAGGGGGCGAACACTGAAGCTTTCTTT.